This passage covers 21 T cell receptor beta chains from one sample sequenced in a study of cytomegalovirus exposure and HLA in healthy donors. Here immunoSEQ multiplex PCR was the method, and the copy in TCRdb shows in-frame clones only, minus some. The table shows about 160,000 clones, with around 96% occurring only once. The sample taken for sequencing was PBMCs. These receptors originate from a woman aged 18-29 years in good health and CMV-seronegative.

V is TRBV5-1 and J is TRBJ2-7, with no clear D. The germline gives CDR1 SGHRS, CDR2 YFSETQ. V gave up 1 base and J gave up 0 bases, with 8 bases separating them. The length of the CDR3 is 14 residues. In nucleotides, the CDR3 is TGCGCCAGCAGCTTGCAACCTAGCTCCTACGAGCAGTACTTC. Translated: CASSLQPSSYEQYF.

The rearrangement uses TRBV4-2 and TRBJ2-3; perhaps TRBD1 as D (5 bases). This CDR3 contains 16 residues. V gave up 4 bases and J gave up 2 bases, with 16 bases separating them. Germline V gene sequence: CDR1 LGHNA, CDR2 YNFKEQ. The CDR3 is CASSRRIGETTDTQYF. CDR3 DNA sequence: TGTGCCAGCAGCCGCCGAATAGGGGAAACCACAGATACGCAGTATTTT.

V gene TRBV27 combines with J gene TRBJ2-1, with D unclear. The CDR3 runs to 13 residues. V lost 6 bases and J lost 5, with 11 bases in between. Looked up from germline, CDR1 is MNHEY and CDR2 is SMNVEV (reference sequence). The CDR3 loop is CASSTTVHNEQFF. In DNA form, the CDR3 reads TGTGCCAGCAGCACAACAGTCCACAATGAGCAGTTCTTC.

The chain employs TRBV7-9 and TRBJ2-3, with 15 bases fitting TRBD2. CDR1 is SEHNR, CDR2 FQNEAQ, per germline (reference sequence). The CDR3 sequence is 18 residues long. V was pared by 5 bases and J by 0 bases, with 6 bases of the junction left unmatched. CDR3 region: CASSRGLAGGTSTDTQYF. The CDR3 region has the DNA TGTGCCAGCAGCCGGGGACTAGCGGGGGGAACTAGCACAGATACGCAGTATTTT. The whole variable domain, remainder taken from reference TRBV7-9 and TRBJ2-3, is DTGVSQNPRHKITKRGQNVTFRCDPISEHNRLYWYRQTLGQGPEFLTYFQNEAQLEKSRLLSDRFSAERPKGSFSTLEIQRTEQGDSAMYLCASSRGLAGGTSTDTQYFGPGTRLTVL.

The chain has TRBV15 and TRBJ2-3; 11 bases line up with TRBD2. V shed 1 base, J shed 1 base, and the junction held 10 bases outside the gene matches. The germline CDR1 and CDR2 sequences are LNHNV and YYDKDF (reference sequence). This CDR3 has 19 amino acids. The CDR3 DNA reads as TGTGCCACCAGCAGAGTAGCGGGGGGGATGTCTAGGGGCACAGATACGCAGTATTTT. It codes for CATSRVAGGMSRGTDTQYF.

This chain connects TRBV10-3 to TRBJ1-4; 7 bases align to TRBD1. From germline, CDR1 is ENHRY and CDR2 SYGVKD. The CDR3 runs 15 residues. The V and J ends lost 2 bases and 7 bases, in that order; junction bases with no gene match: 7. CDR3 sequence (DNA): TGTGCCATCAGTGAGAAGGGAACAGGGGCTGAAAAACTGTTTTTT. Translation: CAISEKGTGAEKLFF.

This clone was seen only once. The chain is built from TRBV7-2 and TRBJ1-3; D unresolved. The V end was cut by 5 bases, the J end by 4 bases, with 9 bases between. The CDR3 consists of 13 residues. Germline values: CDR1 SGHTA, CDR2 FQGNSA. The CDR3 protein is CASSVSAGNTIYF. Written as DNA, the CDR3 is TGTGCCAGCAGCGTGTCTGCGGGAAACACCATATATTTT.

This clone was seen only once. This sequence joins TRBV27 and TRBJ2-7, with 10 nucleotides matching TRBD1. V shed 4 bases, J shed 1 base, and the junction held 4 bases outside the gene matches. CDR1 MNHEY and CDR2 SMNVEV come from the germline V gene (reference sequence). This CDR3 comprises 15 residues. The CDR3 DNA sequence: TGTGCCAGCAGTTCCTGGACAGGGGGGTCCTACGAGCAGTACTTC. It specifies CASSSWTGGSYEQYF.

The CDR3 is CASSLGRTKEAFF. The CDR3 region has the DNA TGTGCCAGCAGCTTGGGACGGACAAAAGAAGCTTTCTTT. V usage is TRBV5-6 and J usage is TRBJ1-1; TRBD1 is a possible D gene (5 bases). The germline V and J ends were trimmed by 0 bases and 8 bases, with 11 bases remaining between them. This CDR3 has 13 residues. CDR1 is SGHDT and CDR2 is YYEEEE in the germline V gene.

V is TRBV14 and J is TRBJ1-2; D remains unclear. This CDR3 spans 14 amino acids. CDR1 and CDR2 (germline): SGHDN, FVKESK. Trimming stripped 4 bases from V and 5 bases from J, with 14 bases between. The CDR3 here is CASSPSGGPYGYTF. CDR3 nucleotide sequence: TGTGCCAGCAGCCCCAGTGGAGGGCCGTATGGCTACACCTTC.

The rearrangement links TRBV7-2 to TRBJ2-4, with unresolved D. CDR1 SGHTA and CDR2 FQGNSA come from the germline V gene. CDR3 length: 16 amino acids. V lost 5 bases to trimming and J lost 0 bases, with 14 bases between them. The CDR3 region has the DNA TGTGCCAGCAGCCGGAGCAGTAGACTAGCCAAAAACATTCAGTACTTC. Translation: CASSRSSRLAKNIQYF.

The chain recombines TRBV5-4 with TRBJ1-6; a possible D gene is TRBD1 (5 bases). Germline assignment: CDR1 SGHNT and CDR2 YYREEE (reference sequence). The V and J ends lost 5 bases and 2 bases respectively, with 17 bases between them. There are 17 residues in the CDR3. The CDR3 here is CASRSSGGRAYNSPLHF. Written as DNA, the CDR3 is TGTGCCAGCAGGTCCTCGGGGGGACGGGCCTATAATTCACCCCTCCACTTT.

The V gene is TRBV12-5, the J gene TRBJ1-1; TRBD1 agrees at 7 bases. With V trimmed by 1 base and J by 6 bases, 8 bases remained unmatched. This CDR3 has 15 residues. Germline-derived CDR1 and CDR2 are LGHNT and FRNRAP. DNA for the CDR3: TGTGCTAGTGGTTTGGCCCGACAGGGACCGCCTGAAGCTTTCTTT. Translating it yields CASGLARQGPPEAFF.

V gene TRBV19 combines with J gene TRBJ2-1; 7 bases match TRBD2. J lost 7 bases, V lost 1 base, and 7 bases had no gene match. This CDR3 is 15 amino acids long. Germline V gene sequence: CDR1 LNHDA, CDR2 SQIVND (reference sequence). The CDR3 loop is CASSIVTGGKNEQFF. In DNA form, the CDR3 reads TGTGCCAGTAGTATAGTAACGGGGGGAAAGAATGAGCAGTTCTTC.

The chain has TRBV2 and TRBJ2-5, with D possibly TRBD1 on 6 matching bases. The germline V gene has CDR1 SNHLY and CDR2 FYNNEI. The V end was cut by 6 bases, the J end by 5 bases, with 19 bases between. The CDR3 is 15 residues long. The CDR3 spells CASRPYTGQGETQYF. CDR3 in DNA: TGTGCCAGCAGGCCCTATACAGGGCAGGGGGAGACCCAGTACTTC.

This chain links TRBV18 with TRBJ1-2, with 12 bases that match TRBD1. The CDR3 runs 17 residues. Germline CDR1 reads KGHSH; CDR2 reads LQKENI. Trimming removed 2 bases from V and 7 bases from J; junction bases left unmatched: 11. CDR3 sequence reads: CASSPTTGTGGSSGYTF. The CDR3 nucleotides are TGTGCCAGCTCACCAACTACCGGGACAGGGGGCTCTAGTGGCTACACCTTC.

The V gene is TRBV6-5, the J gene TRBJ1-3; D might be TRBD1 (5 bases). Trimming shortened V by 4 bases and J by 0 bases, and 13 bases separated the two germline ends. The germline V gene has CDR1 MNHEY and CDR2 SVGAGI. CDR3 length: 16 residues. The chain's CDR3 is CASSSPQGSSGNTIYF. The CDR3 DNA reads TGTGCCAGCAGTTCCCCCCAGGGAAGCTCTGGAAACACCATATATTTT.

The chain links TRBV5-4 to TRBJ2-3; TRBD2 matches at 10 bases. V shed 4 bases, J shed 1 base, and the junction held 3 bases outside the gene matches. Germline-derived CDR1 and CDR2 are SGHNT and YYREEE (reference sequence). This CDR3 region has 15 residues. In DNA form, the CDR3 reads TGTGCCAGCAGCGCCGGGACTAGCGGCACAGATACGCAGTATTTT. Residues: CASSAGTSGTDTQYF. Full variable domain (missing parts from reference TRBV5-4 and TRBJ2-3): ETGVTQSPTHLIKTRGQQVTLRCSSQSGHNTVSWYQQALGQGPQFIFQYYREEENGRGNFPPRFSGLQFPNYSSELNVNALELDDSALYLCASSAGTSGTDTQYFGPGTRLTVL.

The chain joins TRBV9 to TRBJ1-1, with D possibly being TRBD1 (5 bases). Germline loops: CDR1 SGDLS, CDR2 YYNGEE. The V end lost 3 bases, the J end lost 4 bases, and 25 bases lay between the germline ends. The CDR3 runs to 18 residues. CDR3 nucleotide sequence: TGTGCCAGCAGCGCCTCATATGAACGGGGGGAACGTGTCACTGAAGCTTTCTTT. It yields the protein CASSASYERGERVTEAFF. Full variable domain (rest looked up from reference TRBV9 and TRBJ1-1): DSGVTQTPKHLITATGQRVTLRCSPRSGDLSVYWYQQSLDQGLQFLIQYYNGEERAKGNILERFSAQQFPDLHSELNLSSLELGDSALYFCASSASYERGERVTEAFFGQGTRLTVV.

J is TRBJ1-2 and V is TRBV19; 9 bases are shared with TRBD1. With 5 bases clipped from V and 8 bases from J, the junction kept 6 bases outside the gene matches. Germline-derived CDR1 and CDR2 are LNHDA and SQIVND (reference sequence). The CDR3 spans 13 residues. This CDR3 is CASSSRDRVGYTF. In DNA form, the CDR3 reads TGTGCCAGTAGTTCCCGGGACAGGGTCGGCTACACCTTC.

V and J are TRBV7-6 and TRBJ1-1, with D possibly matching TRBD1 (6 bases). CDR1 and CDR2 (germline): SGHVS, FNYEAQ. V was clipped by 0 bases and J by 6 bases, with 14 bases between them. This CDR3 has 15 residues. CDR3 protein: CASSLAGRGGSEAFF. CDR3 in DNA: TGTGCCAGCAGCTTAGCGGGGAGGGGGGGTTCTGAAGCTTTCTTT. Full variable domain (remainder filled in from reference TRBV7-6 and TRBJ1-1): GAGVSQSPRYKVTKRGQDVALRCDPISGHVSLYWYRQALGQGPEFLTYFNYEAQQDKSGLPNDRFSAERPEGSISTLTIQRTEQRDSAMYRCASSLAGRGGSEAFFGQGTRLTVV.